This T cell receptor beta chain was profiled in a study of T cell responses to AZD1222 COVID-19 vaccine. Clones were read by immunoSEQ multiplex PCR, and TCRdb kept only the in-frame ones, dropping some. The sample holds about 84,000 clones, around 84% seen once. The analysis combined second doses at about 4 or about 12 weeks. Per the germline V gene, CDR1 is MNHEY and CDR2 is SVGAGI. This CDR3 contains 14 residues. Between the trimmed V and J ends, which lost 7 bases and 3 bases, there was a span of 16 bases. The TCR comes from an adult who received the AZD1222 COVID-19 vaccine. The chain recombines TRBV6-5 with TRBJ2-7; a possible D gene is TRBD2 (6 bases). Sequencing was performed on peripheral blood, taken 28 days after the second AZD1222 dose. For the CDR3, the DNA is TGTGCCAGCACTCAGGAGGGCAGGGTCTACGAGCAGTACTTC. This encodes CASTQEGRVYEQYF.